The clone carrying this TCR beta chain was recorded a few times. CDR1 and CDR2 from the germline V gene are SGDLS and YYNGEE. The V gene lost 0 bases and the J gene lost 3 bases, with 27 bases spanning the gap. The CDR3 contains 20 residues. Produced via immunoSEQ multiplex PCR; TCRdb's table is partial and in-frame only. The repertoire consists of roughly 120,000 clones, with roughly nine tenths occurring once and the leading ten covering around 0.83%. The data originate from a study of T cell clones after liver transplantation. In the study overall: TCRbeta sequencing after a pre-transplant mixed lymphocyte reaction identified graft-donor-reactive clones, later tracked in post-transplant blood. Timepoints were pre-transplant, pre-withdrawal, and after withdrawal was completed or failed.

This chain uses TRBV9 with TRBJ1-2; D is possibly TRBD1 (5 bases). The starting material was CD4+ T cells from blood, obtained 12 months after liver transplant. The TCR sequence derives from a human patient who received a liver transplant. The T cells may come from the graft donor. CDR3 sequence: CASSVGPRGGHQKLDYGYTF. In DNA form, the CDR3 reads TGTGCCAGCAGCGTAGGCCCAAGGGGAGGACACCAAAAACTTGACTATGGCTACACCTTC.